This TCR beta chain was retrieved from a study of beta chain features in type 1 diabetes. At the level of the study: The study found patients and healthy donors alike in age, gender and cell yields. Study conclusions and caveats: Significant though moderate, a shortening of TCRB CDR3s appeared in all four CD4+ subsets of Type 1 diabetes patients.

Germline lookup yields CDR1 SGHVS and CDR2 FQNEAQ. Trimming took 2 bases from V and 3 from J, leaving 20 bases between them. CDR3 length: 18 amino acids. Of note for this clone: Its target is unknown.

Isolation of CD4+ naive, central memory, regulatory and stem cell-like memory cells was achieved by sorting via CD45RO/CCR7/CD25/CD127/CD95/CD27. Purities in excess of 95% were seen in all sorted populations. The study reverse transcribed the entire isolated RNA, so it sequenced expressed TCRB transcripts. The read count averaged approximately 4 million across naive, central memory and regulatory T cell samples. Produced via immunoSEQ multiplex PCR; TCRdb's table is partial and in-frame only. The sample holds a few hundred thousand clones, 11% seen once. The V gene is TRBV7-8, the J gene TRBJ2-1; D possibly corresponds to TRBD1 (7 bases). The sequence was collected from a man aged 30-40 years with type 1 diabetes. The sequencing sample was made of naive CD4+ T cells from blood. As DNA, the CDR3 is TGTGCCAGCAGCTTATTGGGGTGGAGGGACAGTGACTACAATGAGCAGTTCTTC. Translated: CASSLLGWRDSDYNEQFF. Full variable domain (rest looked up from reference TRBV7-8 and TRBJ2-1): GAGVSQSPRYKVAKRGQDVALRCDPISGHVSLFWYQQALGQGPEFLTYFQNEAQLDKSGLPSDRFFAERPEGSVSTLKIQRTQQEDSAVYLCASSLLGWRDSDYNEQFFGPGTRLTVL.